The 20 T cell receptor beta chains below all came from one sample that was sequenced in a study of blood T cell repertoires in COVID-19. Data came from immunoSEQ multiplex PCR; TCRdb stores just in-frame clones and leaves some out. Of more than 80,000 clones listed, around 91% are singletons. The sample was peripheral blood. The receptors here all came from a man between 18 and 29 years old with COVID-19, enrolled during active disease.

The chain couples TRBV25-1 to TRBJ2-1; 7 bases match TRBD2. Trimming cost V 1 base and J 2 bases; bases outside gene matches: 11. Germline CDR1 and CDR2: MGHDK and SYGVNS. The CDR3 runs 18 residues. The CDR3 DNA follows: TGTGCCAGCAGTGAATCGGAGGGGCGGGACTACCCCTACAATGAGCAGTTCTTC. It is translated as CASSESEGRDYPYNEQFF.

The J gene is TRBJ1-3, the V gene TRBV4-1; unclear D gene. CDR1 and CDR2 from the germline V gene are MGHRA and YSYEKL. The CDR3 length is 17 residues. V dropped 1 base and J dropped 3 bases, with 16 bases sitting between them. The CDR3 DNA follows: TGCGCCAGCAGCCAAGGTTCGTGGAGGAAAATTGGAAACACCATATATTTT. Protein product: CASSQGSWRKIGNTIYF.

The chain employs TRBV5-1 and TRBJ2-1, with a possible D match to TRBD2 (6 bases). Germline V lookup: CDR1 SGHRS, CDR2 YFSETQ. Trimming shortened V by 6 bases and J by 4 bases, and 8 bases separated the two germline ends. The CDR3 sequence is 12 residues long. The CDR3 loop reads CASNRGYNEQFF. The DNA of the CDR3 is TGCGCCAGCAACCGGGGGTACAATGAGCAGTTCTTC.

This clone occurred a few times. The CDR3 DNA follows: TGCAGCGCATTACCATCTAGCGGGCCAAACTACGAGCAGTACTTC. It yields the protein CSALPSSGPNYEQYF. This chain links TRBV29-1 with TRBJ2-7, with TRBD2 matching over 8 bases. Trimming removed 7 bases from V and 3 bases from J; junction bases left unmatched: 14. This CDR3 has 15 amino acids. The germline gives CDR1 SQVTM, CDR2 ANQGSEA.

The genes are TRBV30 and TRBJ1-5, with 9 bases that match TRBD1. CDR1 and CDR2 (germline): GTSNPN, SVGIG (reference sequence). The CDR3 has 16 residues. The junction had 4 bases not matched to a gene; V was cut back by 0 bases and J by 1 base. CDR3 protein: CAWSVRQGGSNQPQHF. In DNA form, the CDR3 reads TGTGCCTGGAGTGTCCGACAGGGGGGAAGCAATCAGCCCCAGCATTTT.

The rearrangement uses TRBV11-2 and TRBJ2-7, with a possible D match to TRBD1 (5 bases). The V and J ends lost 3 bases and 1 base respectively, with 10 bases between them. Germline V gene data show CDR1 as SGHAT and CDR2 as FQNNGV. This CDR3 contains 14 residues. The CDR3 sequence is CASSFGAGSYEQYF. CDR3 DNA sequence: TGTGCCAGCAGCTTTGGGGCTGGTTCCTACGAGCAGTACTTC.

The genes are TRBV19 and TRBJ2-7, with D uncertain. The CDR3 is made up of 13 amino acids. Per the germline V gene, CDR1 is LNHDA and CDR2 is SQIVND (reference sequence). V dropped 0 bases and J dropped 1 base, with 4 bases sitting between them. CDR3: CASSIEASYEQYF. The CDR3 coding sequence is TGTGCCAGTAGTATAGAAGCTTCCTACGAGCAGTACTTC.

V is TRBV4-3 and J is TRBJ1-2, with D hard to call. Trimming took 0 bases from V and 3 from J, leaving 14 bases between them. Germline loops: CDR1 LGHNA, CDR2 YSLEER. This CDR3 contains 16 residues. CDR3 DNA: TGCGCCAGCAGCCAAGATAGGGCCAGGAGGGACTATGGCTACACCTTC. Its translation is CASSQDRARRDYGYTF.

The chain joins TRBV5-8 to TRBJ1-1, with TRBD1 identical over 10 bases. V lost 4 bases, J lost 1 base, and 7 bases stayed unmatched. Germline V gene lookup returns CDR1 SGHTS and CDR2 YDEGEE. CDR3 length: 16 residues. The CDR3 protein is CASSPRQGAANTEAFF. DNA for the CDR3: TGTGCCAGCAGCCCCCGACAGGGGGCAGCGAACACTGAAGCTTTCTTT. The full variable domain, completed using reference TRBV5-8 and TRBJ1-1, is EAGVTQSPTHLIKTRGQQATLRCSPISGHTSVYWYQQALGLGLQFLLWYDEGEERNRGNFPPRFSGRQFPNYSSELNVNALELEDSALYLCASSPRQGAANTEAFFGQGTRLTVV.

The chain links TRBV11-3 to TRBJ2-1; 9 nucleotides line up with TRBD2. CDR1 and CDR2 from the germline V gene are SGHNT and YENEEA. The CDR3 runs to 13 residues. J gave up 8 bases and V 5 bases, and 4 bases lay outside the gene matches. The DNA of the CDR3 is TGTGCCAGCAGCGTTAGCGGGAGCTATGAGCAGTTCTTC. This gives the protein CASSVSGSYEQFF.

The rearrangement uses TRBV19 and TRBJ2-2; TRBD1 might be the D (6 bases). Trimming pared 5 bases from V and 6 bases from J, leaving 10 bases between. CDR3 length: 13 amino acids. CDR1 is LNHDA, CDR2 SQIVND, per germline (reference sequence). The CDR3 nucleotides read TGTGCCAGTAGTGAGGGGGTCGCCGGGGAGCTGTTTTTT. This codes for CASSEGVAGELFF.

This rearrangement joins TRBV7-2 to TRBJ2-2, with a weak D call TRBD2 (6 bases). There are 16 residues in the CDR3. The V end lost 3 bases, the J end lost 6 bases, and 17 bases lay between the germline ends. From germline, CDR1 is SGHTA and CDR2 FQGNSA. The CDR3 region is CASSFRDSSSAGELFF. CDR3 nucleotides: TGTGCCAGCAGCTTCCGGGACTCAAGTAGCGCCGGGGAGCTGTTTTTT. Supplemented by reference TRBV7-2 and TRBJ2-2, the full variable domain reads GAGVSQSPSNKVTEKGKDVELRCDPISGHTALYWYRQSLGQGLEFLIYFQGNSAPDKSGLPSDRFSAERTGGSVSTLTIQRTQQEDSAVYLCASSFRDSSSAGELFFGEGSRLTVL.

The V and J genes are TRBV4-3 and TRBJ2-1, with a weak D call TRBD2 (6 bases). CDR3 length: 14 residues. V was trimmed by 0 bases and J by 14 bases, leaving 17 bases between them. Germline assignment: CDR1 LGHNA and CDR2 YSLEER. The CDR3 DNA sequence: TGCGCCAGCAGCCAAGATCGGGGGACCGAGATTGAGTTCTTC. This codes for CASSQDRGTEIEFF.

The J gene is TRBJ1-2, the V gene TRBV6-5, with 8 bases identical to TRBD1. The CDR3 has 15 amino acids. Germline V CDR1 and CDR2: MNHEY, SVGAGI. V lost 5 bases, J lost 2 bases, and 7 bases stayed unmatched. The CDR3 DNA sequence: TGTGCCAGCAGTAACCGACAGGGGATCAACTATGGCTACACCTTC. This gives the protein CASSNRQGINYGYTF.

This clone was detected only a few times. V and J are TRBV27 and TRBJ1-1; no firm D call. This CDR3 region has 13 residues. Trimming pared 3 bases from V and 1 base from J, leaving 6 bases between. Per the germline V gene, CDR1 is MNHEY and CDR2 is SMNVEV (reference sequence). CDR3 loop: CASSLYRNTEAFF. Here the CDR3 DNA reads TGTGCCAGCAGTTTGTACAGGAACACTGAAGCTTTCTTT.

The chain combines TRBV5-6 with TRBJ2-5, with 7 bases lining up with TRBD1. In germline, CDR1 is SGHDT, CDR2 YYEEEE. J lost 3 bases, V lost 1 base, and 6 bases had no gene match. The CDR3 sequence is 15 residues long. The CDR3, as DNA: TGTGCCAGCAGCTTGATACCGGGACAGAAAGAGACCCAGTACTTC. This translates into CASSLIPGQKETQYF. Supplemented by reference TRBV5-6 and TRBJ2-5, the full variable domain reads DAGVTQSPTHLIKTRGQQVTLRCSPKSGHDTVSWYQQALGQGPQFIFQYYEEEERQRGNFPDRFSGHQFPNYSSELNVNALLLGDSALYLCASSLIPGQKETQYFGPGTRLLVL.

The chain carries TRBV6-4 and TRBJ2-3; possible D gene TRBD2, 7 bases. The CDR3 sequence is 16 residues long. Per germline, CDR1 MRHNA and CDR2 SNTAGT. V was cut by 6 bases and J by 3 bases, with 19 bases left in between. CDR3 DNA sequence: TGTGCCAGCAGCCCATCAACAGGGAGGGGAACAGATACGCAGTATTTT. It codes for CASSPSTGRGTDTQYF.

This sequence joins TRBV11-2 and TRBJ2-5; D possibly corresponds to TRBD2 (6 bases). The CDR3 has 14 residues. The germline V and J ends were trimmed by 3 bases and 2 bases, with 10 bases remaining between them. From germline, CDR1 is SGHAT and CDR2 FQNNGV. In DNA form, the CDR3 reads TGTGCCAGCAGCTTTTTTCGGGGGCAAGAGACCCAGTACTTC. Its protein product is CASSFFRGQETQYF.

The chain joins TRBV4-3 to TRBJ2-2; D is perhaps TRBD2 (5 bases). CDR1 is LGHNA and CDR2 is YSLEER in the germline V gene. This CDR3 is built from 16 residues. V was clipped by 1 base and J by 5 bases, with 14 bases between them. Here the CDR3 DNA reads TGCGCCAGCAGCCAAGCACGGAATTCGGGGACCGGGGAGCTGTTTTTT. Amino acids: CASSQARNSGTGELFF.

The rearrangement joins TRBV2 to TRBJ1-2; D might be TRBD1 (5 bases). CDR3 length: 13 amino acids. The V end lost 7 bases, the J end lost 4 bases, and 13 bases lay between the germline ends. CDR1 is SNHLY and CDR2 is FYNNEI in the germline V gene. The CDR3 sequence is CASNDLGAYGYTF. The CDR3 DNA reads as TGTGCCAGCAATGACCTAGGGGCCTATGGCTACACCTTC.